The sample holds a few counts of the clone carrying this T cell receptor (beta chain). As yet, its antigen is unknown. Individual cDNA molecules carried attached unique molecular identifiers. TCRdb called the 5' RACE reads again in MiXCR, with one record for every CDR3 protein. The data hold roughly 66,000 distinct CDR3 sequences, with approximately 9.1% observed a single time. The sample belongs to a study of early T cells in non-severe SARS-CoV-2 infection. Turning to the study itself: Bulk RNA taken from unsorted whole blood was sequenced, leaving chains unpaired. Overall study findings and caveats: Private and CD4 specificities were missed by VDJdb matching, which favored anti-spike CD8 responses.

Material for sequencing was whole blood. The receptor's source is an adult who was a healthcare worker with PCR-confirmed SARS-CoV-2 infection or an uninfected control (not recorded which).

In DNA form, the CDR3 reads TGTGCCAGCAGTTTTATTCGCGGGAGGGAATACTACGAGCAGTACTTC. Its protein product is CASSFIRGREYYEQYF. The chain employs TRBV27 and TRBJ2-7, with 9 bases aligning to TRBD2. The germline V gene has CDR1 MNHEY and CDR2 SMNVEV (reference sequence). The CDR3 length is 16 residues. Trimming took 3 bases from V and 3 from J; bases not matched to a gene: 9.